The TCR beta chain under discussion was sequenced for a study of T cell repertoires in cytomegalovirus infection. As for the study in general: TCR beta signatures that were public indicated CMV infection and matching HLA type.

Study-wide points: Adding up the frequency of public TCR beta families identified people who carried CMV plus the relevant HLA. There were HLA-C-restricted CMV-specific TCR beta clonotypes dominating the ex vivo response.

This clonotype came up many times. The antigen remains unidentified. The CDR3 covers 15 residues. Germline-derived CDR1 and CDR2 are SGHTA and FQGNSA. The V end lost 4 bases, the J end lost 7 bases, and 16 bases lay between the germline ends. MiXCR, applied by TCRdb to the reads, yields one record per CDR3 protein. The repertoire has approximately 100,000 distinct CDR3 sequences, 20% to 30% of them found once; the top ten carry about two fifths. The sequence came from a human donor in good health (CMV status not recorded). Some clones in this sample may be carry-over from other donors' samples. The sample was CD8+ T cells from PBMCs. The chain joins TRBV7-2 to TRBJ1-4, with D perhaps TRBD1 (6 bases). The CDR3 bases are TGTGCCAGCAGCTCCCCAGGGGAGTTAGGTGAAAAACTGTTTTTT. This sequence encodes CASSSPGELGEKLFF.